The 11 T cell receptor beta chains reported below all come from one sample, sequenced in a study of cytotoxic CD8 clonotypes in ibrutinib-treated CLL. This table comes from immunoSEQ multiplex PCR, and its TCRdb copy is limited to in-frame clones, with some not included. Found here are more than 20,000 clones, 74% of them singletons; the top ten hold roughly 26%. Sequencing used PBMCs, obtained before ibrutinib treatment. The receptors originated from a human donor with chronic lymphocytic leukemia.

The chain employs TRBV5-1 and TRBJ1-4; D gene unclear. This CDR3 contains 16 residues. Trimming removed 4 bases at V and 8 bases at J, with 21 bases between. Germline V gene sequence: CDR1 SGHRS, CDR2 YFSETQ. The chain's CDR3 is CASSGQTGRVGEKLFF. The CDR3 DNA follows: TGCGCCAGCAGCGGCCAGACTGGGAGGGTCGGAGAAAAACTGTTTTTT.

The rearrangement uses TRBV2 and TRBJ2-3; D not certain. The CDR3 spans 17 residues. Deletions cut 4 bases from V and 4 bases from J, with 21 bases between. The germline gives CDR1 SNHLY, CDR2 FYNNEI. The CDR3 spells CASSGVQSAPNSDTQYF. The CDR3 DNA reads TGTGCCAGCAGTGGGGTACAGTCGGCCCCGAATTCAGATACGCAGTATTTT.

CDR3 bases: TGTGCCAGCAGCTTGGCACCGGGACAGAGCTACAATGAGCAGTTCTTC. As protein: CASSLAPGQSYNEQFF. This chain uses TRBV5-4 with TRBJ2-1, with TRBD1 matching 7 bases. Germline CDR1 is SGHNT and CDR2 is YYREEE (reference sequence). The CDR3 has 16 amino acids. V was clipped by 0 bases and J by 3 bases; unmatched bases: 6.

This clone was seen only a few times. This chain connects TRBV28 to TRBJ2-4; perhaps TRBD1 as D (5 bases). The germline V and J ends were trimmed by 5 bases and 4 bases, with 18 bases remaining between them. The CDR3 contains 16 residues. The germline CDR1 and CDR2 sequences are MDHEN and SYDVKM. CDR3 loop: CASSVLTDLNKNIQYF. CDR3 in DNA: TGTGCCAGCAGTGTCCTGACAGACCTTAATAAAAACATTCAGTACTTC.

The J gene is TRBJ2-2, the V gene TRBV4-1, with 11 positions matching TRBD2. V lost 4 bases, J lost 3 bases, and 10 bases stayed unmatched. The CDR3 contains 18 residues. Germline V gene sequence: CDR1 MGHRA, CDR2 YSYEKL. The CDR3 nucleotides are TGCGCCAGCAGCCGGGTGGAAGGACTAGCGGGTCACACCGGGGAGCTGTTTTTT. Its translation is CASSRVEGLAGHTGELFF.

The chain is built from TRBV29-1 and TRBJ2-1, with 9 bases identical to TRBD1. J was trimmed by 8 bases and V by 6 bases; bases with no gene match: 11. Germline V gives CDR1 SQVTM, CDR2 ANQGSEA. This CDR3 has 14 amino acids. CDR3 DNA sequence: TGCAGCGTCGGGGTGGACAGGGGTCGGGATGAGCAGTTCTTC. This gives the protein CSVGVDRGRDEQFF.

V gene TRBV7-9 combines with J gene TRBJ2-3, with D possibly matching TRBD2 (5 bases). The germline V gene encodes CDR1 SEHNR and CDR2 FQNEAQ (reference sequence). CDR3 length: 16 amino acids. The V end was cut by 1 base, the J end by 0 bases, with 11 bases between. CDR3 sequence: CASSLGWRASTDTQYF. DNA of the CDR3: TGTGCCAGCAGCTTAGGTTGGCGGGCTAGCACAGATACGCAGTATTTT.

The chain has TRBV6-6 and TRBJ2-5, with D possibly TRBD2 on 6 matching bases. Per the germline V gene, CDR1 is MNHNY and CDR2 is SVGAGI (reference sequence). With 4 bases removed from V and 2 bases from J, the gap between germline ends came to 17 bases. The CDR3 covers 16 residues. The CDR3 reads CASSSWGASAQETQYF. The DNA for the CDR3 is TGTGCCAGCAGTTCGTGGGGTGCTAGCGCTCAAGAGACCCAGTACTTC.

The chain couples TRBV5-6 to TRBJ2-3, with D unclear. Germline V CDR1 and CDR2: SGHDT, YYEEEE. The CDR3 has 17 residues. Trimming took off 2 bases at V and 4 bases at J, with 20 bases between the two ends. This chain's CDR3 is CASSFLPILIGPDTQYF. CDR3 coding DNA: TGTGCCAGCAGCTTCCTACCCATCTTGATTGGCCCAGATACGCAGTATTTT.

This clone showed up just a few times. V and J are TRBV6-6 and TRBJ1-2; 7 positions agree with TRBD1. V lost 2 bases to trimming and J lost 4 bases; unmatched junction nucleotides: 4. The CDR3 contains 14 residues. In germline, CDR1 is MNHNY, CDR2 SVGAGI (reference sequence). CDR3 nucleotides: TGTGCCAGCAGTTACCAGGGGGGACGCTATGGCTACACCTTC. Translation gives CASSYQGGRYGYTF.

CDR3 region: CASSRAGELFF. The CDR3 DNA is TGTGCCAGCAGCCGAGCCGGGGAGCTGTTTTTT. The V and J genes are TRBV7-8 and TRBJ2-2; D ambiguous. The V gene lost 5 bases and the J gene lost 6 bases, with 4 bases spanning the gap. The V gene's germline CDR1 is SGHVS and CDR2 FQNEAQ. This CDR3 region has 11 residues. Full variable domain (rest looked up from reference TRBV7-8 and TRBJ2-2): GAGVSQSPRYKVAKRGQDVALRCDPISGHVSLFWYQQALGQGPEFLTYFQNEAQLDKSGLPSDRFFAERPEGSVSTLKIQRTQQEDSAVYLCASSRAGELFFGEGSRLTVL.